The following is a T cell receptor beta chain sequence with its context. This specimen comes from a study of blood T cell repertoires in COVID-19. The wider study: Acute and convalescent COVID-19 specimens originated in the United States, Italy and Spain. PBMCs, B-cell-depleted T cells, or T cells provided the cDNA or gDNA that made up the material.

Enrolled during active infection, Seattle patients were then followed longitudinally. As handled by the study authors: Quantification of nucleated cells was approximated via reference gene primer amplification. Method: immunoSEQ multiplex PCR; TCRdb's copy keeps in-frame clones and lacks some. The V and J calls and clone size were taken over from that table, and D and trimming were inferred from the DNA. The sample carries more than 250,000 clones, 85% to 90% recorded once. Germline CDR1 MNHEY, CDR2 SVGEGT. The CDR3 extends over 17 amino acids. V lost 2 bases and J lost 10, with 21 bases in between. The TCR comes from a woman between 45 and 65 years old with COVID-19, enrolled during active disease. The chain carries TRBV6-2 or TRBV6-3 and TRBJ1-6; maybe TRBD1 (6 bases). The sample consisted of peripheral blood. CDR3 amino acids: CASSYPAPGRGSSPLHF. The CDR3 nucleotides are TGTGCCAGCAGTTACCCCGCGCCCGGCAGGGGAAGCTCACCCCTCCACTTT.